Below, 15 T cell receptor beta chains from the same sample are listed, as sequenced in a study of blood T cell repertoires in COVID-19. Libraries were prepared by immunoSEQ multiplex PCR; TCRdb keeps only in-frame clonotypes and omits some of them. Of tens of thousands of clones listed, roughly nine tenths were seen once; the top ten hold approximately 8.4%. Sequenced: peripheral blood. All receptors derive from a woman in her seventies with active COVID-19.

The rearrangement joins TRBV19 to TRBJ2-7; possible D gene TRBD1, 6 bases. The CDR3 consists of 13 residues. Germline CDR1 and CDR2: LNHDA and SQIVND (reference sequence). Trimming left V 5 bases short and J 2 bases short, with 10 bases between. CDR3 loop: CASSPEGAYEQYF. CDR3 in DNA: TGTGCCAGTAGTCCTGAGGGGGCCTACGAGCAGTACTTC.

The gene calls are TRBV30 and TRBJ1-4, with 9 bases matching TRBD1. This CDR3 comprises 14 residues. V trimming: 2 bases; J trimming: 8 bases; junction bases outside the gene matches: 6. From germline, CDR1 is GTSNPN and CDR2 SVGIG (reference sequence). Here the CDR3 DNA reads TGTGCCTGGAGTAGCGACAGGGGGGGCGAAAAACTGTTTTTT. The encoded protein is CAWSSDRGGEKLFF.

CDR3 protein: CASSPNRDRGNYGYTF. Written as DNA, the CDR3 is TGTGCCAGCAGCCCCAACCGAGACAGGGGTAACTATGGCTACACCTTC. The chain has TRBV3-1 (or the pseudogene TRBV3-2) and TRBJ1-2; 8 nucleotides match TRBD1. Per the germline V gene, CDR1 is LGHDT and CDR2 is YNNKEL (reference sequence). After removal of 4 bases from V and 1 base from J, the junction contained 8 bases not matched to a gene. The CDR3 loop spans 16 amino acids.

This CDR3 reads CASSQDQGHGYTF. CDR3 coding DNA: TGTGCCAGCAGCCAAGATCAGGGACACGGCTACACCTTC. The V and J genes are TRBV3-1 (or the pseudogene TRBV3-2) and TRBJ1-2; D might be TRBD1 (6 bases). CDR3 length: 13 amino acids. Germline loops: CDR1 LGHDT, CDR2 YNNKEL (reference sequence). V shed 0 bases and J shed 8 bases, with 10 bases lying between them.

This chain links TRBV13 with TRBJ2-3, with 11 bases fitting TRBD1. Germline CDR1 reads PRHDT; CDR2 reads FYEKMQ (reference sequence). J gave up 8 bases and V 4 bases, and 8 bases lay outside the gene matches. This CDR3 has 15 residues. CDR3 bases: TGTGCCAGCAGCTGGGGACAGGGGGACGCAGGTACGCAGTATTTT. Translating it yields CASSWGQGDAGTQYF.

The chain recombines TRBV3-1 (or the pseudogene TRBV3-2) with TRBJ1-5, with D possibly matching TRBD1 (5 bases). The CDR3 extends over 16 amino acids. Trimming left V 0 bases short and J 3 bases short, with 12 bases between. Looked up from germline, CDR1 is LGHDT and CDR2 is YNNKEL (reference sequence). CDR3 coding DNA: TGTGCCAGCAGCCAAGATGATGGGGACTACAATCAGCCCCAGCATTTT. Amino acids: CASSQDDGDYNQPQHF.

The rearrangement joins TRBV6-5 to TRBJ1-4; D may be TRBD1 (6 bases). This CDR3 is 13 amino acids long. CDR1 and CDR2 (germline): MNHEY, SVGAGI. V was trimmed by 6 bases and J by 7 bases, leaving 12 bases between them. The CDR3 DNA sequence: TGTGCCAGCAGAAACAGGGCTGGTGAAAAACTGTTTTTT. It codes for CASRNRAGEKLFF.

This chain joins TRBV9 and TRBJ2-3; D perhaps matches TRBD2 (5 bases). Trimming took off 0 bases at V and 1 base at J, with 15 bases between the two ends. Germline CDR1 SGDLS, CDR2 YYNGEE. CDR3 size: 17 residues. This CDR3 reads CASSVASGGRGTDTQYF. The CDR3 DNA reads as TGTGCCAGCAGCGTAGCCTCTGGCGGGCGCGGCACAGATACGCAGTATTTT.

The J gene is TRBJ1-1, the V gene TRBV24-1; maybe TRBD1 (5 bases). V lost 7 bases and J 4 bases, leaving 12 bases between the germline ends. The CDR3 is made up of 13 amino acids. The germline gives CDR1 KGHDR, CDR2 SFDVKD. Here the CDR3 DNA reads TGTGCCACCAGCAGGGCAGCGGGCACTGAAGCTTTCTTT. Protein sequence: CATSRAAGTEAFF.

J is TRBJ2-2 and V is TRBV4-2; 9 nucleotides match TRBD1. The J segment lost 5 bases and the V segment lost 1 base, leaving 5 bases of the junction unmatched. CDR1 and CDR2 (germline): LGHNA, YNFKEQ. The CDR3 is 16 amino acids. As DNA, the CDR3 is TGTGCCAGCAGCCAAGCCAGGACAGGGGAAACCGGGGAGCTGTTTTTT. Translated: CASSQARTGETGELFF.

The rearrangement uses TRBV28 and TRBJ1-5; 8 nucleotides align to TRBD1. The CDR3 is 14 amino acids. V dropped 3 bases and J dropped 6; count of bases not matched to a gene: 4. Germline V lookup: CDR1 MDHEN, CDR2 SYDVKM. The CDR3 loop is CASSFQGQAQPQHF. Written as DNA, the CDR3 is TGTGCCAGCAGTTTTCAGGGACAGGCTCAGCCCCAGCATTTT.

The rearrangement uses TRBV6-5 and TRBJ2-1, with 9 positions matching TRBD1. Germline V gene data show CDR1 as MNHEY and CDR2 as SVGAGI. CDR3 length equals 13 residues. V dropped 5 bases and J dropped 8; count of bases not matched to a gene: 4. This CDR3 is CASSRRQGDEQFF. CDR3 in DNA: TGTGCCAGCAGTCGAAGACAGGGGGATGAGCAGTTCTTC.

The V gene is TRBV4-2, the J gene TRBJ2-7, with 7 bases lining up with TRBD2. Per the germline V gene, CDR1 is LGHNA and CDR2 is YNFKEQ. The CDR3 length is 18 residues. Trimming removed 3 bases from V and 2 bases from J; junction bases left unmatched: 16. The CDR3 bases are TGTGCCAGCAGCCAGGCAGTAAAGCGTGCGGCGGGAGCCTACGAGCAGTACTTC. Its translation: CASSQAVKRAAGAYEQYF.

The V call is TRBV27, the J call TRBJ2-1; D not certain. V was trimmed by 4 bases and J by 0 bases, leaving 4 bases between them. CDR3 length equals 13 residues. From germline, CDR1 is MNHEY and CDR2 SMNVEV (reference sequence). CDR3 DNA: TGTGCCAGCAGTTCTTACTCCTACAATGAGCAGTTCTTC. It encodes CASSSYSYNEQFF.

The J gene is TRBJ1-6, the V gene TRBV27; D remains unclear. The CDR3 is made up of 12 amino acids. The germline V and J ends were trimmed by 3 bases and 6 bases, with 3 bases remaining between them. The germline V gene has CDR1 MNHEY and CDR2 SMNVEV (reference sequence). The CDR3 here is CASSLSNSPLHF. CDR3 nucleotides: TGTGCCAGCAGTTTGAGTAATTCACCCCTCCACTTT.